The rows below give T cell receptor beta chains drawn from one sample of a study of T cells in tumors after PD-1 blockade. Method: immunoSEQ multiplex PCR; TCRdb's copy keeps in-frame clones and lacks some. The data show some 66,000 clones, around two thirds seen once. Sample: PBMCs, taken after anti-PD-1 treatment. The receptors were sampled from a human donor with basal cell carcinoma. The CDR3 runs from the conserved cysteine through the conserved F or W. Clone size is not always given. Where it is, it says once, few, many or a class for expanded clones.

v_call	clone_size	j_call	cdr3_aa
TRBV30	few	TRBJ1-5	CAWSQEGASQPQHF
TRBV6-7	.	TRBJ1-5	CASSYGRGHGNQPQHF
TRBV11-3	.	TRBJ1-3	CASSLQWGAGNTIYF
TRBV2	.	TRBJ1-6	CASSVGGAQSPLHF
TRBV6-1	.	TRBJ2-3	CASSEGQGATDTQYF
TRBV14	.	TRBJ1-3	CASSQVFGNTIYF
TRBV7-9	.	TRBJ1-4	CASSFSLGGQGREKLFF
TRBV28	.	TRBJ1-6	CASSLLRESPLHF
TRBV10-3	.	TRBJ2-7	CAISDGPRSYEQYF
TRBV7-9	.	TRBJ1-4	CASGGEKLFF
TRBV2	few	TRBJ2-5	CASTPRAGGLETQYF
TRBV24-1	.	TRBJ2-3	CATSDPTGSTDTQYF
TRBV25-1	.	TRBJ1-6	CASTSDRGVGSPLHF
TRBV7-9	.	TRBJ2-5	CASSPRQRGQETQYF